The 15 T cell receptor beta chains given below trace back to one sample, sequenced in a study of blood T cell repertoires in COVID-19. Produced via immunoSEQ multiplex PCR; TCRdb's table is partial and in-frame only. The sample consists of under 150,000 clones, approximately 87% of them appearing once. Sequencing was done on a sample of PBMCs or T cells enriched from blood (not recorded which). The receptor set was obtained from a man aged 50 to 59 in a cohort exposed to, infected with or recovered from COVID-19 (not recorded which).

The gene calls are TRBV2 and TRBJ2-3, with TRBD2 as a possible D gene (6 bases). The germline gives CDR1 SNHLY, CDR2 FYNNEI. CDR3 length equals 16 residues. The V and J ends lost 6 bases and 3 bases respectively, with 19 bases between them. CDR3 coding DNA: TGTGCCAGCAGGCGACTAGTATCAACCCCGACAGATACGCAGTATTTT. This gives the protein CASRRLVSTPTDTQYF.

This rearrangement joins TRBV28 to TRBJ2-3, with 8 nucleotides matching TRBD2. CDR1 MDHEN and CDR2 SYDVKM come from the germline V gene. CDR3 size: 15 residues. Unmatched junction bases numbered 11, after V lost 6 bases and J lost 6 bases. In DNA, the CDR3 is TGTGCCAGCAGCCTGCCGGGAGGGGGAGGGGATACGCAGTATTTT. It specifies CASSLPGGGGDTQYF. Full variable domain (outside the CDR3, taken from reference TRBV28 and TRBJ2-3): DVKVTQSSRYLVKRTGEKVFLECVQDMDHENMFWYRQDPGLGLRLIYFSYDVKMKEKGDIPEGYSVSREKKERFSLILESASTNQTSMYLCASSLPGGGGDTQYFGPGTRLTVL.

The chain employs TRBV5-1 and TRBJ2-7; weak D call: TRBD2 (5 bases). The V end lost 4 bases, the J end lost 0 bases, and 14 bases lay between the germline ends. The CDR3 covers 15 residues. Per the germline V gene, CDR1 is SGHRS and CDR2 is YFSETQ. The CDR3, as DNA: TGCGCCAGCAGCCCCCAGGAGGTGGGCTCCTACGAGCAGTACTTC. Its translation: CASSPQEVGSYEQYF. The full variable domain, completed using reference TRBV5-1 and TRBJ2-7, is KAGVTQTPRYLIKTRGQQVTLSCSPISGHRSVSWYQQTPGQGLQFLFEYFSETQRNKGNFPGRFSGRQFSNSRSEMNVSTLELGDSALYLCASSPQEVGSYEQYFGPGTRLTVT.

The CDR3 sequence is CASSVRGGEAFF. CDR3 bases: TGTGCCAGCAGCGTGCGGGGTGGTGAAGCTTTCTTT. This sequence joins TRBV9 and TRBJ1-1, with D unclear. Trimming took off 2 bases at V and 7 bases at J, with 9 bases between the two ends. The length of the CDR3 is 12 residues. Looked up from germline, CDR1 is SGDLS and CDR2 is YYNGEE. Supplemented by reference TRBV9 and TRBJ1-1, the full variable domain reads DSGVTQTPKHLITATGQRVTLRCSPRSGDLSVYWYQQSLDQGLQFLIQYYNGEERAKGNILERFSAQQFPDLHSELNLSSLELGDSALYFCASSVRGGEAFFGQGTRLTVV.

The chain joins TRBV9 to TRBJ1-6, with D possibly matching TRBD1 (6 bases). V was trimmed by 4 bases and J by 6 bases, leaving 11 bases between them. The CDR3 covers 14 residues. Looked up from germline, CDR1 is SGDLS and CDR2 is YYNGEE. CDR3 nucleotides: TGTGCCAGCAGCTTAGGACAGACTAATTCACCCCTCCACTTT. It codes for CASSLGQTNSPLHF.

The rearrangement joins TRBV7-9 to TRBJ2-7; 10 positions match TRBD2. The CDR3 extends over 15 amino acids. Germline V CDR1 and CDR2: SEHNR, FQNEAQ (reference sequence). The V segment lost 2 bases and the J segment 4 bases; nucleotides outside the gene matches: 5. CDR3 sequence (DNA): TGTGCCAGCAGCTTAAGGACTAGCGGAGGGTACGAGCAGTACTTC. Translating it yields CASSLRTSGGYEQYF.

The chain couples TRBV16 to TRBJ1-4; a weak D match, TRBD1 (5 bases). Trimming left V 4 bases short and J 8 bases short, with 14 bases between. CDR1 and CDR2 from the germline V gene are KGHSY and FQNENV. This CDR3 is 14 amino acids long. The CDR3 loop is CASSPPGVREKLFF. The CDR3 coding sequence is TGTGCCAGCAGCCCGCCGGGGGTAAGGGAAAAACTGTTTTTT.

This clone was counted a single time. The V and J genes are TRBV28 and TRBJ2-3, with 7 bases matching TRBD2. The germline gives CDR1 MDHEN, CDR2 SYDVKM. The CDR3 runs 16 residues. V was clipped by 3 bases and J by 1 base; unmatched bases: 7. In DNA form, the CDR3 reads TGTGCCAGCAGTTTCATGCGGGAGTGGGGCACAGATACGCAGTATTTT. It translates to CASSFMREWGTDTQYF.

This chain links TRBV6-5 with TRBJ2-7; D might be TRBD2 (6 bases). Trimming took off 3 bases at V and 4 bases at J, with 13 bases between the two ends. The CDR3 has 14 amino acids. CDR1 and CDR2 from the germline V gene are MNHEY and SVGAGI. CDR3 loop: CASSYGGVTYEQYF. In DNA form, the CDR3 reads TGTGCCAGCAGTTATGGAGGGGTGACTTACGAGCAGTACTTC.

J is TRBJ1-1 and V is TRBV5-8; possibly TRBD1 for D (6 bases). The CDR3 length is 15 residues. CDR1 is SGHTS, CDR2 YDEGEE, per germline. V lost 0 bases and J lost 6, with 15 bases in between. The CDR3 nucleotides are TGTGCCAGCAGCTTGGTAGGGAAAGAGGGGGCTGAAGCTTTCTTT. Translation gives CASSLVGKEGAEAFF.

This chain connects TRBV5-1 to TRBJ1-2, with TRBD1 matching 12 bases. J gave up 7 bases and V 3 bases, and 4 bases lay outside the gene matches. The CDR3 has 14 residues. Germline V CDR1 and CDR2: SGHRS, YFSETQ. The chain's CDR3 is CASSSGTGGFGYTF. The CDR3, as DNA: TGCGCCAGCAGCTCCGGGACAGGGGGCTTTGGCTACACCTTC. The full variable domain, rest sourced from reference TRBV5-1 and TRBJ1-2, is KAGVTQTPRYLIKTRGQQVTLSCSPISGHRSVSWYQQTPGQGLQFLFEYFSETQRNKGNFPGRFSGRQFSNSRSEMNVSTLELGDSALYLCASSSGTGGFGYTFGSGTRLTVV.

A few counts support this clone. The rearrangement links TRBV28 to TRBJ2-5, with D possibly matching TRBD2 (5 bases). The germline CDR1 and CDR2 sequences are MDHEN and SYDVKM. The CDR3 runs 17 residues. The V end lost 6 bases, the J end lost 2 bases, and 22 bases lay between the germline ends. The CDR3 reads CASSSRLGALEQETQYF. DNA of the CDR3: TGTGCCAGCAGCTCAAGACTGGGAGCACTAGAACAAGAGACCCAGTACTTC.

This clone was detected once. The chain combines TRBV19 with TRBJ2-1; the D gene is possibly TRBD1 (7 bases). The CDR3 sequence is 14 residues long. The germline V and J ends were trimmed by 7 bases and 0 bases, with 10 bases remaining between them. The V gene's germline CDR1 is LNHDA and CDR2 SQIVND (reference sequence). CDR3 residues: CASNQGGSYNEQFF. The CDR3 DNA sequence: TGTGCCAGTAACCAGGGGGGCTCCTACAATGAGCAGTTCTTC.

CDR3 in DNA: TGTGCCAGCAGCTTCCCCACGGCTAGCGGGAGGGCATCGTACGAGCAGTACTTC. It is translated as CASSFPTASGRASYEQYF. The V gene is TRBV5-6, the J gene TRBJ2-7, with TRBD2 matching 12 bases. J lost 4 bases, V lost 2 bases, and 13 bases had no gene match. CDR1 SGHDT and CDR2 YYEEEE come from the germline V gene. The CDR3 sequence is 18 residues long.

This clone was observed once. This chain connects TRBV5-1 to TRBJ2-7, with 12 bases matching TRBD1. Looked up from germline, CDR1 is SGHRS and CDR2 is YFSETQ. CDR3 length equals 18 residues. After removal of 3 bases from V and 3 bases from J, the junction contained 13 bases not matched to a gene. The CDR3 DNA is TGCGCCAGCAGCTCACTGGGACAGGGGGCCGCTCCAAACTACGAGCAGTACTTC. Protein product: CASSSLGQGAAPNYEQYF.